This TCR beta chain was recovered during a study of T cells in Graves' hyperthyroidism and ophthalmopathy. This CDR3 contains 11 residues. Germline lookup yields CDR1 SEHNR and CDR2 FQNEAQ (reference sequence). Between the trimmed V and J ends, which lost 2 bases and 11 bases, there was a span of 9 bases. TCR beta CDR3 region amplification was performed from RNA transcripts. TCR CDR3 regions were first amplified by RT-PCR with HTBI primers. One entry per CDR3 protein, called by TCRdb with MiXCR from the multiplex PCR reads. The sample lists more than 75,000 distinct CDR3 sequences, roughly 49% occurring once.

The specimen was blood. J is TRBJ1-1 and V is TRBV7-9; D is perhaps TRBD1 (6 bases). The TCR was taken from a woman aged 35 to 49 with Graves' hyperthyroidism. The CDR3: CASSLTGSAFF. As DNA, the CDR3 is TGTGCCAGCAGCTTAACAGGGTCGGCTTTCTTT. The full variable domain, with the rest looked up from reference TRBV7-9 and TRBJ1-1, is DTGVSQNPRHKITKRGQNVTFRCDPISEHNRLYWYRQTLGQGPEFLTYFQNEAQLEKSRLLSDRFSAERPKGSFSTLEIQRTEQGDSAMYLCASSLTGSAFFGQGTRLTVV.